This TCR beta chain was recorded in a study of T cells in Graves' hyperthyroidism and ophthalmopathy. Findings and caveats of the study: Among thyroid clonotypes expanded above 0.001, most also appeared in blood.

V lost 2 bases, J lost 6 bases, and 5 bases lay in between. Per the germline V gene, CDR1 is SGHRS and CDR2 is YFSETQ. The CDR3 spans 12 residues. Investigators excluded patients with uncontrolled infection, other autoimmune disease, pregnancy or lactation. This clonotype was found a few times. Its antigen is currently unknown. The TCR beta CDR3 regions underwent amplification using RNA transcripts as the source. The study used the HTBI primer set for a first-round RT-PCR of the TCR CDR3. TCRdb itself ran the multiplex PCR reads through MiXCR, one entry per CDR3 protein. Of 250,000 to 300,000 distinct CDR3 sequences in the sample, approximately 14% were seen once.

This TCR derives from a woman in her thirties or forties with Graves' hyperthyroidism. The sequencing sample was made of blood. The rearrangement links TRBV5-1 to TRBJ2-2; D is ambiguous. Written as DNA, the CDR3 is TGCGCCAGCAGCTTTGAGGCCGGGGAGCTGTTTTTT. The encoded protein is CASSFEAGELFF.